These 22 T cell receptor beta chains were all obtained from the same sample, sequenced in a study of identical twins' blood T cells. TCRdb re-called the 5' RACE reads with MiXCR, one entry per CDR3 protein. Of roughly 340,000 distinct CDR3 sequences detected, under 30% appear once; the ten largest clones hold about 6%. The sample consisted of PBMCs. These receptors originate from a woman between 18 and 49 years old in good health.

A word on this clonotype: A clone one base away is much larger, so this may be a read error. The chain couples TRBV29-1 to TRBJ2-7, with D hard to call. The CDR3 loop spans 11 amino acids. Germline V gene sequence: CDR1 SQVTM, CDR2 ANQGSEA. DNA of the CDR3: TGCAGAGTTGAAGATCCCAGGGAGCAGTACTTC. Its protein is CRVEDPREQYF.

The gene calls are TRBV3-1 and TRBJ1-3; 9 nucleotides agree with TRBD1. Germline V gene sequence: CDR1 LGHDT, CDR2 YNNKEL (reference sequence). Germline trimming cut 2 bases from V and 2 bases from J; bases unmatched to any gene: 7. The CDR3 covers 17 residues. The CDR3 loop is CASSQWTGVVPGNTIYF. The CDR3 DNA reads TGTGCCAGCAGCCAATGGACAGGGGTGGTACCTGGAAACACCATATATTTT. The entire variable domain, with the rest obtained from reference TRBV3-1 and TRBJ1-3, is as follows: DTAVSQTPKYLVTQMGNDKSIKCEQNLGHDTMYWYKQDSKKFLKIMFSYNNKELIINETVPNRFSPKSPDKAHLNLHINSLELGDSAVYFCASSQWTGVVPGNTIYFGEGSWLTVV.

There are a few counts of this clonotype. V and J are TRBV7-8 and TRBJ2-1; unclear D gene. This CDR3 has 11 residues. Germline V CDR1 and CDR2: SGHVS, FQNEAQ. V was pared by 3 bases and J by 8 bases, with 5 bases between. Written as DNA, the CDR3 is TGTGCCAGCAGCTTTGTCTATGAGCAGTTCTTC. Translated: CASSFVYEQFF.

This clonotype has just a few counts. The CDR3 sequence is CASSKGSRGTDTQYF. The CDR3 DNA reads as TGTGCCAGCAGCAAAGGGTCTAGGGGCACAGATACGCAGTATTTT. The chain uses TRBV21-1 and TRBJ2-3. TRBV21-1 is labeled a pseudogene. This CDR3 region has 15 residues.

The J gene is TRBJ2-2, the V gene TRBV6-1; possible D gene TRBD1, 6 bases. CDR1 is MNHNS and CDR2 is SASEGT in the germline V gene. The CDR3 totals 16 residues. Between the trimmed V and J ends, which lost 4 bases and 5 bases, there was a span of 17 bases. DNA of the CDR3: TGTGCCAGCAGTGGTCGGACAGTTGGGAGAACCGGGGAGCTGTTTTTT. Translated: CASSGRTVGRTGELFF.

Here the CDR3 reads CASSLDGRTGGIYGYTF. CDR3 sequence (DNA): TGCGCCAGCAGCTTGGACGGCCGGACAGGGGGCATCTATGGCTACACCTTC. The chain couples TRBV5-1 to TRBJ1-2; 11 bases are a match to TRBD1. V was pared by 0 bases and J by 4 bases, with 8 bases of the junction left unmatched. Germline CDR1 reads SGHRS; CDR2 reads YFSETQ. The CDR3 spans 17 residues.

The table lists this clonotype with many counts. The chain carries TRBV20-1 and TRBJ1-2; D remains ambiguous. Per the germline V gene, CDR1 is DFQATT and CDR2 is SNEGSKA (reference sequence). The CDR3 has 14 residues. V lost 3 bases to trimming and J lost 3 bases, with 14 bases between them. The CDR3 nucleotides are TGCAGTGCTAGCCGGGATCCGGAGGACTATGGCTACACCTTC. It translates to CSASRDPEDYGYTF.

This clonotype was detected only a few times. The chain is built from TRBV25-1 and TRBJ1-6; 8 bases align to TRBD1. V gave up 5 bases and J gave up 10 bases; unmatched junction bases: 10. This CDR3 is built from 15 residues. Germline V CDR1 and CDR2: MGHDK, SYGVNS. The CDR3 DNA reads TGTGCCAGCAGTCCCTGGGACAGGTCACCCTCACCCCTCCACTTT. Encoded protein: CASSPWDRSPSPLHF.

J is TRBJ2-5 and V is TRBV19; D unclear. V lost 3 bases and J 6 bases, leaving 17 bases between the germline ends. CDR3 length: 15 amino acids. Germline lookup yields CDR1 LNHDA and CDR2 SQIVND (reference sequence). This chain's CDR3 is CASSIVPTDPQTQYF. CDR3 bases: TGTGCCAGTAGTATTGTACCGACTGACCCACAGACCCAGTACTTC.

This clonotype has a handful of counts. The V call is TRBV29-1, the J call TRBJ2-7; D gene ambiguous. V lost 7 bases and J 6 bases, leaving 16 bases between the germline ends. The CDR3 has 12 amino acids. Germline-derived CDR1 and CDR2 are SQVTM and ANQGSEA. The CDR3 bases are TGCAGCGCCGCCGGAAGCTCTCCCGAGCAGTACTTC. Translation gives CSAAGSSPEQYF.

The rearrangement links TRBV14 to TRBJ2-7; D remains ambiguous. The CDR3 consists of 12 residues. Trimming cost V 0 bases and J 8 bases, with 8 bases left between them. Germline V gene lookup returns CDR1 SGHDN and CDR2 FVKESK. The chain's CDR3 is CASSQDYSKQYF. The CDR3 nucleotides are TGTGCCAGCAGCCAAGATTATTCGAAGCAGTACTTC.

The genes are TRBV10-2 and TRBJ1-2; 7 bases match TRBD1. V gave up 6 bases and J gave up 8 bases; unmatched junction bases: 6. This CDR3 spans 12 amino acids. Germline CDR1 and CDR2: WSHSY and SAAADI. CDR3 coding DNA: TGCGCCAGCAGACAAACAGGGGCCGGCTACACCTTC. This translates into CASRQTGAGYTF.

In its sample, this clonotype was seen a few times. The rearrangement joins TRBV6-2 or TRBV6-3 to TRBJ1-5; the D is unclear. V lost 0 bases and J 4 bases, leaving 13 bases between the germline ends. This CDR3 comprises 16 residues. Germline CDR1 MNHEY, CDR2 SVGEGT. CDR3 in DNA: TGTGCCAGCAGTTACTCGAGAAGAGGTGGTAATCAGCCCCAGCATTTT. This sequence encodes CASSYSRRGGNQPQHF.

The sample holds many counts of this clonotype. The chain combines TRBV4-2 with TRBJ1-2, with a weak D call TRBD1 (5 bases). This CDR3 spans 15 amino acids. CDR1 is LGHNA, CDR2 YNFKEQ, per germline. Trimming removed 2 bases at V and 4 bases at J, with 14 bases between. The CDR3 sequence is CASSQPRGDVYGYTF. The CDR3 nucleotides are TGTGCCAGCAGCCAACCGAGGGGAGATGTCTATGGCTACACCTTC.

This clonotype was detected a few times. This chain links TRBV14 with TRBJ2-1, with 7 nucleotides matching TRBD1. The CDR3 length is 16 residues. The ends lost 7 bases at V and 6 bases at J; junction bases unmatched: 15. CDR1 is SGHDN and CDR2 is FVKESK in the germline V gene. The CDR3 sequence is CASTKHRDRTPNEQFF. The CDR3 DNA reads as TGTGCCAGCACCAAGCACCGGGACAGAACTCCCAATGAGCAGTTCTTC.

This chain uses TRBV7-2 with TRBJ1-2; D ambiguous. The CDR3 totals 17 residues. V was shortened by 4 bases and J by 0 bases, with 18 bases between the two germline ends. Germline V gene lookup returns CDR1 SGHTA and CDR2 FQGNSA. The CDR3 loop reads CASSSRPNGETNYGYTF. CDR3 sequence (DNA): TGTGCCAGCAGCTCCCGACCGAATGGGGAAACTAACTATGGCTACACCTTC.

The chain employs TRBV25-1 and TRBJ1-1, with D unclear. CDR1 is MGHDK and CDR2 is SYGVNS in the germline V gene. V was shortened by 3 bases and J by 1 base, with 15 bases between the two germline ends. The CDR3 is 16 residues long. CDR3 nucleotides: TGTGCCAGCAGTGATTTTAGGGTCGACCGGAACACTGAAGCTTTCTTT. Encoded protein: CASSDFRVDRNTEAFF.

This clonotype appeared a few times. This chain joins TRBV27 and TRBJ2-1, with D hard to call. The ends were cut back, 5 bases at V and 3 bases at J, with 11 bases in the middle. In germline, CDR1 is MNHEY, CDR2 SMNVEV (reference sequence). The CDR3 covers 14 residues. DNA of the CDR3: TGTGCCAGCAGTCTGGCCCGTCACTACAATGAGCAGTTCTTC. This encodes CASSLARHYNEQFF.

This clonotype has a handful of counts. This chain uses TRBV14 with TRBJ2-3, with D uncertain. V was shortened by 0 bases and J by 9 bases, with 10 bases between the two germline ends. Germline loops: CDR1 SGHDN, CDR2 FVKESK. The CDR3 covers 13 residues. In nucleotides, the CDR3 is TGTGCCAGCAGCCAAGAGTACATCTCGACGCAGTATTTT. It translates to CASSQEYISTQYF.

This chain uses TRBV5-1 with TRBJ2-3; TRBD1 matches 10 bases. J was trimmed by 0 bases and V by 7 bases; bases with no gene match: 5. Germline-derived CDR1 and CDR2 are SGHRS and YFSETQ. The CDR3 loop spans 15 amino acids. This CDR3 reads CASSGQGTSTDTQYF. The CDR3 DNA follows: TGCGCCAGCTCGGGACAGGGGACAAGCACAGATACGCAGTATTTT.

The CDR3 region is CASSLRQTGELFF. The CDR3 DNA reads TGTGCCAGCAGCTTACGACAGACCGGGGAGCTGTTTTTT. V usage is TRBV7-8 and J usage is TRBJ2-2; D perhaps matches TRBD1 (5 bases). Per the germline V gene, CDR1 is SGHVS and CDR2 is FQNEAQ. CDR3 length equals 13 residues. V lost 2 bases and J 5 bases, leaving 6 bases between the germline ends.

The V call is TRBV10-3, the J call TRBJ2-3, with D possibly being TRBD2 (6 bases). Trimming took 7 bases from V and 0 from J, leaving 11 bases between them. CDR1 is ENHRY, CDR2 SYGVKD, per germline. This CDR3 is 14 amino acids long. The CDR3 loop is CAIKGGVSTDTQYF. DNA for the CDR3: TGTGCCATCAAGGGCGGGGTCAGCACAGATACGCAGTATTTT.